This T cell receptor beta chain was documented in a study of graft-versus-host responses after intestinal transplantation. Whole-study context: Recipients across the board were started on anti-thymocyte globulin induction, then kept on tacrolimus and steroids for about 3 years. The study's findings and limits: Some GvH clones appeared in ileal mucosa or blood before recipient bone marrow. Individuals carrying graft-donor T cell macrochimerism showed high graft-versus-host to host-versus-graft clonal ratios in allografts.

The V end lost 0 bases, the J end lost 4 bases, and 5 bases lay between the germline ends. The V gene's germline CDR1 is SGHRS and CDR2 YFSETQ. This CDR3 has 13 residues. With respect to this clone: Its antigen is unknown.

Assay: immunoSEQ multiplex PCR; the TCRdb copy retains only in-frame clones and omits some. The table lists tens of thousands of clones, over 70% of them singletons, with 0.39% in the top ten. This TCR derives from a human donor who was the organ donor for an intestinal transplant. V gene TRBV5-1 combines with J gene TRBJ2-1; D remains unclear. The sample was unstimulated CD4+ T cells sorted from spleen or lymph node cells, taken before transplant. Written as DNA, the CDR3 is TGCGCCAGCAGCTTGGCCCATTACAATGAGCAGTTCTTC. As protein: CASSLAHYNEQFF. Using reference TRBV5-1 and TRBJ2-1 for the parts outside the CDR3, the full variable domain is KAGVTQTPRYLIKTRGQQVTLSCSPISGHRSVSWYQQTPGQGLQFLFEYFSETQRNKGNFPGRFSGRQFSNSRSEMNVSTLELGDSALYLCASSLAHYNEQFFGPGTRLTVL.